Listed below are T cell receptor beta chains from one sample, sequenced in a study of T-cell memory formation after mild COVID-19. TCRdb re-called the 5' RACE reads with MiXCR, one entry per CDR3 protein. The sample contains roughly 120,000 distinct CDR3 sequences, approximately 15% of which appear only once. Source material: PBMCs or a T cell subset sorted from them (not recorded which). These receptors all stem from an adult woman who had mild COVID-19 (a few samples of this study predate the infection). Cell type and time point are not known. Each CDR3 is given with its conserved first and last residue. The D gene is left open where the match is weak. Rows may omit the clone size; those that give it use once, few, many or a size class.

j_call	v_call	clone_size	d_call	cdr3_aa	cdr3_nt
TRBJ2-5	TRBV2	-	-	CASSESPGETQYF	TGTGCCAGCAGTGAGAGTCCGGGGGAGACCCAGTACTTC
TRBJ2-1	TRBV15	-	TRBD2	CATSVAGEQFF	TGTGCCACCAGCGTAGCGGGTGAGCAGTTCTTC
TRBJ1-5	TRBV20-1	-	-	CSAGAGGNQPQHF	TGCAGTGCTGGGGCGGGAGGCAATCAGCCCCAGCATTTT
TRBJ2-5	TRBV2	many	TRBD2	CASRFTSGGRETQYF	TGTGCCAGCAGGTTTACTAGCGGGGGGCGAGAGACCCAGTACTTC
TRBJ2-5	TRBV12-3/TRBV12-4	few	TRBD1	CASSLPTGKETQYF	TGTGCCAGCAGTTTACCGACAGGGAAAGAGACCCAGTACTTC
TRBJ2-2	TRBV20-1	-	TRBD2	CSARLAGRNTGELFF	TGCAGTGCGCGACTAGCGGGGCGGAACACCGGGGAGCTGTTTTTT
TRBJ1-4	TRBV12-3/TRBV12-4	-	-	CASSGDPGRKLFF	TGTGCCAGCAGCGGAGACCCAGGGAGGAAACTGTTTTTT
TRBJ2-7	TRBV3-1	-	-	CASSPDSAYEQYF	TGTGCCAGCAGTCCGGACAGCGCCTACGAGCAGTACTTC
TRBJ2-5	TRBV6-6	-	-	CASSTPGMAGWAEETQYF	TGTGCCAGCAGCACTCCGGGTATGGCGGGTTGGGCTGAGGAGACCCAGTACTTC
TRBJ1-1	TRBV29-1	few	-	CSVEDSGISVAEAFF	TGCAGCGTTGAGGACAGCGGAATCTCAGTGGCTGAAGCTTTCTTT
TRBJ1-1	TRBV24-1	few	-	CATSDLRGKAFF	TGTGCCACCAGTGATTTGAGGGGTAAAGCTTTCTTT
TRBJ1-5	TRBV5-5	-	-	CASSWAGGNQPQHF	TGTGCCAGCAGCTGGGCAGGGGGCAATCAGCCCCAGCATTTT
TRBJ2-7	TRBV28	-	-	CASRVERRSGEQYF	TGTGCCAGCAGAGTAGAGAGACGGAGTGGCGAGCAGTACTTC
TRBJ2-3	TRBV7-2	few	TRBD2	CASSMRGARTDTQYF	TGTGCCAGCAGCATGCGGGGGGCTCGCACAGATACGCAGTATTTT
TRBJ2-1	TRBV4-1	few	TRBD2	CASSRAGLVYSYNEQFF	TGCGCCAGCAGCCGAGCGGGACTTGTCTACTCCTACAATGAGCAGTTCTTC
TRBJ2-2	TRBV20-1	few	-	CSATAGPGELFF	TGCAGTGCCACCGCGGGACCCGGGGAGCTGTTTTTT
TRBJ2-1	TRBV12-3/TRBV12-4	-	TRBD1	CASSTTGGSYNEQFF	TGTGCCAGCAGTACGACAGGGGGCTCCTACAATGAGCAGTTCTTC
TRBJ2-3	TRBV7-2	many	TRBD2	CASSSLGGRAIDTQYF	TGTGCCAGCAGCTCCCTGGGCGGGAGGGCCATAGATACGCAGTATTTT
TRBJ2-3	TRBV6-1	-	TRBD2	CASRDTSGFGDTQYF	TGTGCCAGCAGGGATACTAGCGGGTTCGGGGATACGCAGTATTTT
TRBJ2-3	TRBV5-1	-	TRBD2	CASSFTSGGATDTQYF	TGCGCCAGCAGCTTCACTAGCGGGGGGGCCACAGATACGCAGTATTTT
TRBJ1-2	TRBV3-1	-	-	CASSSGNYGYTF	TGTGCCAGCAGTTCCGGGAACTATGGCTACACCTTC
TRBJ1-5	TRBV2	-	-	CASSVDQPQHF	TGTGCCAGCAGTGTTGATCAGCCCCAGCATTTT
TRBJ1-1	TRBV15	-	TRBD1	CATSTRRTGGNEAFF	TGTGCCACCAGCACCCGTCGGACAGGAGGAAATGAAGCTTTCTTT
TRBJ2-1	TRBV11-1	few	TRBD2	CASSLVSGSGEQFF	TGTGCCAGCAGCCTAGTTAGCGGGAGCGGTGAGCAGTTCTTC
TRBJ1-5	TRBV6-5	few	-	CASSYGQYSNQPQHF	TGTGCCAGCAGTTACGGGCAGTATAGCAATCAGCCCCAGCATTTT
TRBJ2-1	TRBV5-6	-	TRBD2	CASTRLATEQFF	TGTGCCAGCACCCGACTAGCGACTGAGCAGTTCTTC
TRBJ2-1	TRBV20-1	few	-	CSANSDPGLQFF	TGCAGTGCTAACTCAGACCCGGGTCTTCAGTTCTTC
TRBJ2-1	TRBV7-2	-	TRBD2	CASSSQNAAGLAGRSSYNEQFF	TGTGCCAGCAGCTCCCAAAACGCGGCGGGCCTAGCGGGACGGAGCTCCTACAATGAGCAGTTCTTC
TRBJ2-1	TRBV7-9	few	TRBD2	CASSLGLAGGRSSYNEQFF	TGTGCCAGCAGCTTAGGACTAGCGGGGGGGCGAAGCTCCTACAATGAGCAGTTCTTC
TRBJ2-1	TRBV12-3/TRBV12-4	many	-	CASSLGYTGHNEQFF	TGTGCCAGCAGCCTAGGATACACCGGACACAATGAGCAGTTCTTC
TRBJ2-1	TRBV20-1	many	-	CSAGGLVYNEQFF	TGCAGTGCTGGTGGTTTGGTCTACAATGAGCAGTTCTTC
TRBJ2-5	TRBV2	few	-	CASSPKHRRQETQYF	TGTGCCAGCAGTCCTAAACACCGGAGACAAGAGACCCAGTACTTC
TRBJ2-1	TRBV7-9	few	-	CASSSRRSGNNEQFF	TGTGCCAGCAGCAGCCGGCGGTCTGGGAACAATGAGCAGTTCTTC
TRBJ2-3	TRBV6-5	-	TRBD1	CASSPPGQGTDTQYF	TGTGCCAGCAGCCCGCCAGGACAGGGGACAGATACGCAGTATTTT
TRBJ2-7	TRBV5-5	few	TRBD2	CASSFGTSYEQYF	TGTGCCAGCAGCTTCGGGACTAGCTACGAGCAGTACTTC
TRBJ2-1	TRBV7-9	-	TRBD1	CASSSRQGAWDEQFF	TGTGCCAGCAGCTCCCGACAGGGGGCTTGGGATGAGCAGTTCTTC
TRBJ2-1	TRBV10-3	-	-	CAISDVASYNEQFF	TGTGCCATCAGTGACGTAGCCTCCTACAATGAGCAGTTCTTC
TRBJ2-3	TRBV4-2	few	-	CASSQDFGDTDTQYF	TGTGCCAGCAGCCAAGATTTTGGGGATACAGATACGCAGTATTTT
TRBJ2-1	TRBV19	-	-	CASSTQGNEQFF	TGTGCCAGTAGTACCCAGGGTAACGAGCAGTTCTTC
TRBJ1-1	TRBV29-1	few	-	CSVGSGSSNTEAFF	TGCAGCGTTGGCTCGGGGAGTTCGAACACTGAAGCTTTCTTT
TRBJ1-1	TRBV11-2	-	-	CASSSIRRVNTEAFF	TGTGCCAGCAGCTCCATCCGGCGGGTGAACACTGAAGCTTTCTTT
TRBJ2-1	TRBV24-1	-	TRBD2	CATSDPGLAGDAEQFF	TGTGCCACCAGTGATCCGGGACTAGCGGGTGACGCTGAGCAGTTCTTC
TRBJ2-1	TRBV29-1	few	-	CSVESEEQFF	TGCAGCGTTGAGAGCGAGGAGCAGTTCTTC
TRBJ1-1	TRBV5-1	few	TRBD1	CASRSTGTGVTRGTEAFF	TGCGCCAGCAGATCCACCGGGACAGGGGTCACCCGTGGCACTGAAGCTTTCTTT
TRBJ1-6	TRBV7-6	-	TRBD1	CASGQESSYNSPLHF	TGTGCCAGCGGACAGGAAAGCTCCTATAATTCACCCCTCCACTTT
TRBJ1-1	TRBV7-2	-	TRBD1	CASSLHGQVNTEAFF	TGTGCCAGCAGCTTGCACGGACAGGTGAACACTGAAGCTTTCTTT
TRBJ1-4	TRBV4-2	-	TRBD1	CASSPTGTDDEKLFF	TGTGCCAGCAGCCCAACCGGGACAGATGATGAAAAACTGTTTTTT
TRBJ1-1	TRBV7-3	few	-	CASSVDSQNTEAFF	TGTGCCAGCAGCGTGGACAGCCAAAACACTGAAGCTTTCTTT
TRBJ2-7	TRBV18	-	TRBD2	CASSPLPGTSGNYEQYF	TGTGCCAGCTCACCTTTGCCTGGGACTAGCGGGAATTACGAGCAGTACTTC
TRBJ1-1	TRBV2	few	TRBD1	CASSFFTGGRRSTEAFF	TGTGCCAGCAGTTTTTTTACAGGGGGCAGGAGGAGCACTGAAGCTTTCTTT
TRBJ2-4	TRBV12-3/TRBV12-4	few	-	CASSLGTTKNIQYF	TGTGCCAGCAGTTTAGGGACTACTAAAAACATTCAGTACTTC
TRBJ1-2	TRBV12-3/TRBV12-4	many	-	CASSRTITGYGYTF	TGTGCCAGCAGTCGTACGATAACCGGCTATGGCTACACCTTC
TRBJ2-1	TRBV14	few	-	CASSQYRTYEQFF	TGTGCCAGCAGCCAATACAGGACCTATGAGCAGTTCTTC